One sample yielded the 29 T cell receptor beta chains listed below, sequenced in a study of blood T cell repertoires in COVID-19. TCRdb's copy holds only in-frame clones and misses some; the assay was immunoSEQ multiplex PCR. The sample has about 300,000 clones; roughly 89% are singletons. The material sequenced was peripheral blood. The origin of the receptors is a woman aged 30 to 39 with COVID-19, enrolled during active disease.

There are a few counts of this clone. The chain's CDR3 is CASSQAGNQPQHF. The DNA of the CDR3 is TGCGCCAGCAGCCAAGCGGGTAATCAGCCCCAGCATTTT. The V call is TRBV4-3, the J call TRBJ1-5; D is undetermined. Per germline, CDR1 LGHNA and CDR2 YSLEER. V was trimmed by 1 base and J by 4 bases, leaving 5 bases between them. CDR3 length: 13 residues.

J is TRBJ1-6 and V is TRBV11-3; D is unresolved. CDR3 size: 14 residues. V was cut by 1 base and J by 7 bases, with 8 bases left in between. Germline loops: CDR1 SGHNT, CDR2 YENEEA. CDR3 region: CASSLGGVNSPLHF. CDR3 in DNA: TGTGCCAGCAGCTTAGGCGGGGTGAATTCACCCCTCCACTTT.

In its sample, this clone was seen once. This chain joins TRBV6-5 and TRBJ1-1, with D perhaps matching TRBD1 (5 bases). CDR3 length equals 14 residues. Germline values: CDR1 MNHEY, CDR2 SVGAGI. Between the trimmed V and J ends, which lost 8 bases and 0 bases, there was a span of 13 bases. CDR3 loop: CASDPGIMNTEAFF. DNA of the CDR3: TGTGCCAGCGACCCAGGGATCATGAACACTGAAGCTTTCTTT.

The V call is TRBV19, the J call TRBJ1-2, with 10 bases fitting TRBD1. The germline V gene encodes CDR1 LNHDA and CDR2 SQIVND (reference sequence). The V segment lost 3 bases and the J segment 6 bases; nucleotides outside the gene matches: 4. This CDR3 has 14 residues. The CDR3 loop is CASSIDRGQDGYTF. CDR3 nucleotides: TGTGCCAGTAGTATTGACAGGGGGCAGGATGGCTACACCTTC.

The chain recombines TRBV29-1 with TRBJ1-2; maybe TRBD1 (5 bases). V lost 5 bases and J 6 bases, leaving 10 bases between the germline ends. The CDR3 length is 11 residues. From germline, CDR1 is SQVTM and CDR2 ANQGSEA. The CDR3 region has the DNA TGCAGCGTTAGGCTCAGGGATGGCTACACCTTC. This codes for CSVRLRDGYTF.

This clone appeared a single time. The chain uses TRBV6-5 and TRBJ1-5; D is unresolved. The CDR3 is 13 residues long. Germline lookup yields CDR1 MNHEY and CDR2 SVGAGI. The V end lost 4 bases, the J end lost 4 bases, and 8 bases lay between the germline ends. The CDR3 loop is CASSSSRNQPQHF. CDR3 nucleotide sequence: TGTGCCAGCAGTTCATCTAGGAATCAGCCCCAGCATTTT.

V is TRBV6-5 and J is TRBJ1-1; a possible D gene is TRBD1 (5 bases). The ends were cut back, 5 bases at V and 1 base at J, with 8 bases in the middle. Germline V gene data show CDR1 as MNHEY and CDR2 as SVGAGI. CDR3 size: 13 residues. This chain's CDR3 is CASSPTGNTEAFF. CDR3 DNA sequence: TGTGCCAGCAGTCCCACAGGGAACACTGAAGCTTTCTTT.

The chain has TRBV9 and TRBJ1-3, with TRBD1 matching 11 bases. The length of the CDR3 is 16 residues. CDR1 SGDLS and CDR2 YYNGEE come from the germline V gene. The V and J ends lost 0 bases and 4 bases, in that order; junction bases with no gene match: 3. CDR3 amino acids: CASSVEDRGHGNTIYF. The DNA of the CDR3 is TGTGCCAGCAGCGTAGAGGACAGGGGGCACGGAAACACCATATATTTT.

This clone was picked up a small number of times. The V and J genes are TRBV2 and TRBJ1-1; no reliable D call. V was pared by 8 bases and J by 0 bases, with 10 bases between. From germline, CDR1 is SNHLY and CDR2 FYNNEI. This CDR3 has 13 amino acids. The CDR3 DNA is TGTGCCAGCGGCTCAGACTTGAACACTGAAGCTTTCTTT. Translating gives CASGSDLNTEAFF.

This rearrangement joins TRBV18 to TRBJ1-1; D remains unclear. Looked up from germline, CDR1 is KGHSH and CDR2 is LQKENI. Trimming took 4 bases from V and 6 from J, leaving 18 bases between them. This CDR3 contains 15 residues. CDR3 nucleotide sequence: TGTGCCAGCTCACTGGTGATGGGCAGGAATGCTGAAGCTTTCTTT. Encoded protein: CASSLVMGRNAEAFF.

The CDR3 region has the DNA TGCGCCAGCAGACAGGGGTCCTACGAGCAGTACTTC. Its translation is CASRQGSYEQYF. This chain links TRBV5-1 with TRBJ2-7, with TRBD1 identical over 7 bases. Germline loops: CDR1 SGHRS, CDR2 YFSETQ. The CDR3 runs 12 residues. Trimming removed 5 bases from V and 1 base from J; junction bases left unmatched: 0.

This clone was found once. V usage is TRBV7-2 and J usage is TRBJ1-1; weak D call: TRBD1 (5 bases). CDR1 and CDR2 (germline): SGHTA, FQGNSA. The V end was cut by 3 bases, the J end by 7 bases, with 12 bases between. This CDR3 spans 13 amino acids. CDR3 coding DNA: TGTGCCAGCAGCTTTTTCCAGGGTGTTGAAGCTTTCTTT. Amino acids: CASSFFQGVEAFF.

The J gene is TRBJ1-4, the V gene TRBV19, with a possible D match to TRBD1 (6 bases). Trimming removed 6 bases at V and 8 bases at J, with 16 bases between. The CDR3 is 14 amino acids. In germline, CDR1 is LNHDA, CDR2 SQIVND (reference sequence). This CDR3 is CASSDRSLGEKLFF. In DNA, the CDR3 is TGTGCCAGTAGCGACAGGAGTCTTGGGGAAAAACTGTTTTTT.

This clone was seen a single time. This chain joins TRBV3-1 (or the pseudogene TRBV3-2) and TRBJ1-4; 7 bases fit TRBD1. The V and J ends lost 1 base and 8 bases, in that order; junction bases with no gene match: 7. The CDR3 length is 15 residues. The germline V gene encodes CDR1 LGHDT and CDR2 YNNKEL (reference sequence). CDR3: CASSQVTGAYEKLFF. As DNA, the CDR3 is TGTGCCAGCAGCCAAGTCACAGGGGCCTACGAAAAACTGTTTTTT.

The chain combines TRBV6-5 with TRBJ1-2; 7 bases align to TRBD1. The germline CDR1 and CDR2 sequences are MNHEY and SVGAGI. The ends lost 5 bases at V and 3 bases at J; junction bases unmatched: 6. The CDR3 covers 14 residues. CDR3 coding DNA: TGTGCCAGCAGTCGGAACAGGGGATACTATGGCTACACCTTC. It encodes CASSRNRGYYGYTF.

The chain uses TRBV7-3 and TRBJ1-1; maybe TRBD1 (5 bases). The CDR3 length is 14 residues. Germline-derived CDR1 and CDR2 are SGHTA and FQGTGA. V lost 5 bases and J 3 bases, leaving 13 bases between the germline ends. Here the CDR3 DNA reads TGTGCCAGCAGCCCTTCGGGCAGGGACACTGAAGCTTTCTTT. This gives the protein CASSPSGRDTEAFF.

The J gene is TRBJ2-3, the V gene TRBV3-1 (or the pseudogene TRBV3-2); D is undetermined. The germline gives CDR1 LGHDT, CDR2 YNNKEL (reference sequence). The CDR3 is 13 amino acids. Trimming took 0 bases from V and 7 from J, leaving 8 bases between them. Here the CDR3 DNA reads TGTGCCAGCAGCCAAGATGTGGGCCATACGCAGTATTTT. Amino acid sequence: CASSQDVGHTQYF.

This chain uses TRBV28 with TRBJ1-2; possibly TRBD1 for D (5 bases). V lost 6 bases, J lost 1 base, and 18 bases lay in between. CDR3 length equals 16 residues. Germline values: CDR1 MDHEN, CDR2 SYDVKM. CDR3 protein: CASSPLPGGDNYGYTF. CDR3 in DNA: TGTGCCAGCAGCCCCCTCCCGGGGGGTGATAACTATGGCTACACCTTC.

CDR3 loop: CASSVDYSGLYGYTF. The CDR3 DNA is TGTGCCAGCAGCGTAGACTATTCAGGGTTGTATGGCTACACCTTC. The chain carries TRBV9 and TRBJ1-2; D possibly corresponds to TRBD1 (5 bases). This CDR3 has 15 residues. The V and J ends lost 0 bases and 5 bases respectively, with 14 bases between them. Germline V gives CDR1 SGDLS, CDR2 YYNGEE.

The CDR3 protein is CASSQLAGGLPISYNEQFF. For the CDR3, the DNA is TGTGCCAGCAGTCAACTAGCGGGGGGGCTCCCAATCTCCTACAATGAGCAGTTCTTC. The genes are TRBV27 and TRBJ2-1; 13 positions match TRBD2. The CDR3 runs to 19 residues. Germline assignment: CDR1 MNHEY and CDR2 SMNVEV (reference sequence). V shed 5 bases and J 0 bases; nucleotides not matched to a gene: 10.

The sample holds a few counts of this clone. The chain joins TRBV18 to TRBJ1-2, with D hard to call. The germline gives CDR1 KGHSH, CDR2 LQKENI. The CDR3 has 13 amino acids. V lost 3 bases and J lost 8, with 13 bases in between. In nucleotides, the CDR3 is TGTGCCAGCTCACCCTCTGTACTGCCGGGCTACACCTTC. It encodes CASSPSVLPGYTF.

This chain uses TRBV11-2 with TRBJ2-7; D might be TRBD1 (6 bases). Per germline, CDR1 SGHAT and CDR2 FQNNGV. Deletions cut 1 base from V and 2 bases from J, with 18 bases between. The CDR3 extends over 17 amino acids. In DNA, the CDR3 is TGTGCCAGCAGCTTAGGGAGGTTCGGACAGTCGACCTACGAGCAGTACTTC. Its protein is CASSLGRFGQSTYEQYF.

The CDR3 region has the DNA TGTGCCAGCAGTCCGGGAACCAATCAGCCCCAGCATTTT. Translating gives CASSPGTNQPQHF. The chain links TRBV12-3 or TRBV12-4 to TRBJ1-5; D is unclear. Trimming took 5 bases from V and 3 from J, leaving 8 bases between them. The CDR3 length is 13 residues.

A note on this clone: This sample also contains other DNA sequences that code for the same CDR3. The chain has TRBV5-1 and TRBJ2-1; TRBD1 agrees at 7 bases. V lost 0 bases to trimming and J lost 6 bases; unmatched junction nucleotides: 0. CDR1 SGHRS and CDR2 YFSETQ come from the germline V gene. The CDR3 extends over 13 amino acids. The CDR3 DNA sequence: TGCGCCAGCAGCTTGGCAGGGGGCAATGAGCAGTTCTTC. This sequence encodes CASSLAGGNEQFF.

The chain is built from TRBV2 and TRBJ1-3; 7 nucleotides align to TRBD1. Looked up from germline, CDR1 is SNHLY and CDR2 is FYNNEI. This CDR3 is built from 13 residues. V lost 8 bases and J lost 4; bases outside the gene matches: 5. The CDR3 coding sequence is TGTGCCAGCGGAGGGGGCTGGGGAAACACCATATATTTT. Translation gives CASGGGWGNTIYF.

This clone was counted a single time. The gene calls are TRBV5-8 and TRBJ2-1; 9 bases agree with TRBD2. V shed 1 base and J 8 bases; nucleotides not matched to a gene: 13. Germline values: CDR1 SGHTS, CDR2 YDEGEE. This CDR3 has 17 amino acids. Here the CDR3 DNA reads TGTGCCAGCAGCTTGCGGATGAAGCCGGGACTAGCCGATGAGCAGTTCTTC. It yields the protein CASSLRMKPGLADEQFF. The full variable domain, in which reference TRBV5-8 and TRBJ2-1 provide the parts outside the CDR3, is EAGVTQSPTHLIKTRGQQATLRCSPISGHTSVYWYQQALGLGLQFLLWYDEGEERNRGNFPPRFSGRQFPNYSSELNVNALELEDSALYLCASSLRMKPGLADEQFFGPGTRLTVL.

The chain is built from TRBV11-3 and TRBJ2-1; TRBD2 aligns across 12 bases. V lost 1 base, J lost 7 bases, and 11 bases stayed unmatched. The CDR3 runs 18 residues. Germline CDR1 is SGHNT and CDR2 is YENEEA. This chain's CDR3 is CASSLAASGGAQGNEQFF. The CDR3 nucleotides read TGTGCCAGCAGCTTAGCGGCTAGCGGGGGGGCTCAGGGAAATGAGCAGTTCTTC.

This clone was detected once. The genes are TRBV7-9 and TRBJ2-5, with 7 bases matching TRBD1. The CDR3 has 14 amino acids. The ends lost 3 bases at V and 1 base at J; junction bases unmatched: 2. The germline V gene has CDR1 SEHNR and CDR2 FQNEAQ (reference sequence). Written as DNA, the CDR3 is TGTGCCAGCAGCTTCGGGACAGCCCAAGAGACCCAGTACTTC. Translation: CASSFGTAQETQYF.

The rearrangement uses TRBV9 and TRBJ1-1; D unclear. The CDR3 covers 15 residues. V lost 0 bases, J lost 6 bases, and 15 bases lay in between. Germline V CDR1 and CDR2: SGDLS, YYNGEE. Written as DNA, the CDR3 is TGTGCCAGCAGCGTAGGCAACAGACGGTACGCTGAAGCTTTCTTT. Its translation: CASSVGNRRYAEAFF.